This TCR beta chain stems from a study of T cell responses to AZD1222 COVID-19 vaccine. As for the study in general: Samples with a second dose at about 4 or about 12 weeks were pooled together.

The repertoire was sequenced with immunoSEQ multiplex PCR; TCRdb's copy has only in-frame clones and lacks some. The sample includes more than 95,000 clones, 88% of them seen just once. Points on this clone: Its cognate antigen is unknown.

Germline CDR1 is MNHEY and CDR2 is SVGAGI. Trimming cost V 0 bases and J 6 bases, with 3 bases left between them. The CDR3 spans 12 residues. Study findings and constraints: Clonal diversity may have been underestimated, and the donors were mostly white British, with more females than males.

The TCR was taken from an adult in good health. The gene calls are TRBV6-5 and TRBJ1-5; D is undetermined. This material consisted of peripheral blood, taken on day 0 of AZD1222 vaccination. CDR3 sequence: CASSYSGQPQHF. The CDR3 nucleotides are TGTGCCAGCAGTTACTCGGGTCAGCCCCAGCATTTT.